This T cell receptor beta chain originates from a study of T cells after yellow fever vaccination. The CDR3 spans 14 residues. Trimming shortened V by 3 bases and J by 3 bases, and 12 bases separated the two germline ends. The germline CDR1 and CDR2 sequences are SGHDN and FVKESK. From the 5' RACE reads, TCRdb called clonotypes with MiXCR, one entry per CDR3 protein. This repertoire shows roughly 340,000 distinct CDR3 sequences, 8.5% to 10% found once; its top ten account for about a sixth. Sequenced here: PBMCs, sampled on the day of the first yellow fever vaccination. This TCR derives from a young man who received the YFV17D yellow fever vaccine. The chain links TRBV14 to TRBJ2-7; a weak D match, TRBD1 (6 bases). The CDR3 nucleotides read TGTGCCAGCAGCCAGTCAGGGGCATTCTACGAGCAGTACGTC. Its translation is CASSQSGAFYEQYV.